Sequencing of this T cell receptor (beta chain) was carried out in a study of shared clonotypes between healthy human individuals. Study results and caveats: A handful of donors showed sharing of 4.5% to 5% of naive CD4 clonotypes. It was the few donors that limited the genetic and exposure-history diversity represented. Clonotype sharing levels among donors were expected to vary with sequencing depth.

Trimming removed 2 bases at V and 2 bases at J, with 10 bases between. This CDR3 has 14 residues. The germline CDR1 and CDR2 sequences are SGHVS and FNYEAQ. This clone appeared a few times. No antigen is known for it. TCRdb keeps only in-frame clones here, not all; method: immunoSEQ multiplex PCR. The repertoire holds about 95,000 clones, with roughly two thirds as singletons. Study donors comprised healthy, HIV-negative adults devoid of recent acute infection or vaccination. Sequencing used memory CD8+ T cells sorted from blood. Documented subset: CD45RO+ cells pooled with CCR7-negative TemRA cells. The origin of this receptor is a man aged 30 to 39 in good health. The V call is TRBV7-6, the J call TRBJ2-7; a possible D gene is TRBD2 (6 bases). This chain's CDR3 is CASSLLAPTYEQYF. The CDR3 region has the DNA TGTGCCAGCAGCTTACTAGCGCCTACCTACGAGCAGTACTTC.